The rows below give T cell receptor beta chains drawn from one sample of a study of blood T cells in healthy people across ages. Via MiXCR, TCRdb re-called the 5' RACE reads, giving one row per CDR3 protein. The table records roughly 800,000 distinct CDR3 sequences, 25% of them present only once. These same records also appear under a second study, on T cells of mothers and their children.

What was sequenced was blood. All receptors come from a boy younger than 18 in good health. Each CDR3 is given with its conserved first and last residue. The D gene is left open where the match is weak. Clone sizes are given selectively: once, few, many, or a class where the clone is expanded.

CDR3nt: TGTGCCAGCAGATCGTACAGGGGCACGAACACTGAAGCTTTCTTT; CDR3aa: CASRSYRGTNTEAFF; d_gene: TRBD1; v_gene: TRBV27; abundance: NA; j_gene: TRBJ1-1
CDR3nt: TGTGCCAGCAGCTTAATCATCCTAGCGGGGGGAGAGACCCAGTACTTC; CDR3aa: CASSLIILAGGETQYF; d_gene: TRBD2; v_gene: TRBV7-9; abundance: NA; j_gene: TRBJ2-5
CDR3nt: TGCAGTGCTAGAGATTACAGGGGGCTCACTGAAGCTTTCTTT; CDR3aa: CSARDYRGLTEAFF; d_gene: TRBD1; v_gene: TRBV20-1; abundance: NA; j_gene: TRBJ1-1
CDR3nt: TGTGCCAGCCGGGGGGCCGGGTCGGATGAGCAGTTCTTC; CDR3aa: CASRGAGSDEQFF; d_gene: NA; v_gene: TRBV7-2; abundance: few; j_gene: TRBJ2-1
CDR3nt: TGTGCCAGCAGCTTAGCGGCTAGCGGGAGGGGCGAGCAGTACTTC; CDR3aa: CASSLAASGRGEQYF; d_gene: TRBD2; v_gene: TRBV7-2; abundance: NA; j_gene: TRBJ2-7
CDR3nt: TGTGCCAGTAGTATTCTTTGGGCGGCAGCTAACTATGGCTACACCTTC; CDR3aa: CASSILWAAANYGYTF; d_gene: NA; v_gene: TRBV19; abundance: few; j_gene: TRBJ1-2
CDR3nt: TGTGCCAGCAGTGAAGCGAGCGGGGGGGTGAAGACCCAGTACTTC; CDR3aa: CASSEASGGVKTQYF; d_gene: TRBD2; v_gene: TRBV6-1; abundance: few; j_gene: TRBJ2-5
CDR3nt: TGTGCCAGCAGCGTAGTGAAAGTTCGGGACAATGAGCAGTTCTTC; CDR3aa: CASSVVKVRDNEQFF; d_gene: NA; v_gene: TRBV9; abundance: few; j_gene: TRBJ2-1
CDR3nt: TGTGCCAGCAGCCAATGGGGGAGTCCCTCCGAGCAGTACTTC; CDR3aa: CASSQWGSPSEQYF; d_gene: NA; v_gene: TRBV9; abundance: NA; j_gene: TRBJ2-7
CDR3nt: TGCAGCGTTGAACCTAGCGACTCCTACAATGAGCAGTTCTTC; CDR3aa: CSVEPSDSYNEQFF; d_gene: NA; v_gene: TRBV29-1; abundance: NA; j_gene: TRBJ2-1
CDR3nt: TGCAGCGTTGATGGCGGAAAAGATACGCAGTATTTT; CDR3aa: CSVDGGKDTQYF; d_gene: NA; v_gene: TRBV29-1; abundance: few; j_gene: TRBJ2-3
CDR3nt: TGCGCCAGCAGCCAAGTCCCAAACAGGGTGGACACTGAAGCTTTCTTT; CDR3aa: CASSQVPNRVDTEAFF; d_gene: NA; v_gene: TRBV4-1; abundance: NA; j_gene: TRBJ1-1
CDR3nt: TGTGCCAGCAGCTTACAGGTGACCAATCAGCCCCAGCATTTT; CDR3aa: CASSLQVTNQPQHF; d_gene: NA; v_gene: TRBV7-2; abundance: few; j_gene: TRBJ1-5
CDR3nt: TGTGCCAGCAGCCCCGGGACTGATAACTACAATGAGCAGTTCTTC; CDR3aa: CASSPGTDNYNEQFF; d_gene: NA; v_gene: TRBV3-1; abundance: few; j_gene: TRBJ2-1
CDR3nt: TGTGCCAGCAGCCAAGTCGAAAACATTCAGTACTTC; CDR3aa: CASSQVENIQYF; d_gene: NA; v_gene: TRBV3-1; abundance: NA; j_gene: TRBJ2-4
CDR3nt: TGTGCCAGCAGCTTAGTACTGGTGAACACTGAAGCTTTCTTT; CDR3aa: CASSLVLVNTEAFF; d_gene: NA; v_gene: TRBV7-9; abundance: NA; j_gene: TRBJ1-1
CDR3nt: TGTGCCAGCAGCCAAGCTCGGCCAGGGAGCTCTGGAAACACCATATATTTT; CDR3aa: CASSQARPGSSGNTIYF; d_gene: NA; v_gene: TRBV3-1; abundance: NA; j_gene: TRBJ1-3
CDR3nt: TGTGCCAGCAGGGGGGACGGGTTCGATGGCTACACCTTC; CDR3aa: CASRGDGFDGYTF; d_gene: NA; v_gene: TRBV12-3/TRBV12-4; abundance: NA; j_gene: TRBJ1-2
CDR3nt: TGTGCCAGCAGCGAGGGAGACAGGGGGTCCCTCGAGCAGTACTTC; CDR3aa: CASSEGDRGSLEQYF; d_gene: TRBD1; v_gene: TRBV7-6; abundance: NA; j_gene: TRBJ2-7
CDR3nt: TGTGCCAGCAGCTTAGCGGCTCTTACAGGGAGAGTTGCGGACACTGAAGCTTTCTTT; CDR3aa: CASSLAALTGRVADTEAFF; d_gene: NA; v_gene: TRBV7-9; abundance: NA; j_gene: TRBJ1-1